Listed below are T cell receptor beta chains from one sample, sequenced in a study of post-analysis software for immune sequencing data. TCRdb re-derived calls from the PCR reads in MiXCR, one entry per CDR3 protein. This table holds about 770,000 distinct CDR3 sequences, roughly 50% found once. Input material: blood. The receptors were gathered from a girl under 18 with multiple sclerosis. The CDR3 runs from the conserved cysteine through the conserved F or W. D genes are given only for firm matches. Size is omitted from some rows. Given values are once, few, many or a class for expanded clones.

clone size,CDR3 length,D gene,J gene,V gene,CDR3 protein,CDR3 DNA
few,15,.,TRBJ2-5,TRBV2,CASSSRRQVGETQYF,TGTGCCAGCAGTTCAAGGAGACAGGTGGGAGAGACCCAGTACTTC
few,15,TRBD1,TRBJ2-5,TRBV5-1,CASSFVDRAQETQYF,TGCGCCAGCAGCTTCGTGGACAGGGCCCAAGAGACCCAGTACTTC
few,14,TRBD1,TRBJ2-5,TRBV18,CASSPYRGEETQYF,TGTGCCAGCTCACCGTACAGGGGAGAAGAGACCCAGTACTTC
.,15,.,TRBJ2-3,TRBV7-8,CASSLLVSSQDTQYF,TGTGCCAGCAGCCTTTTGGTGAGCTCTCAAGATACGCAGTATTTT
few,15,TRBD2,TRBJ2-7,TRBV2,CASSETSGNAYEQYF,TGTGCCAGCAGTGAGACTAGCGGAAACGCCTACGAGCAGTACTTC
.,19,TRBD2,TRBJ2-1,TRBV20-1,CSARDLELAGRSSYNEQFF,TGCAGTGCTAGAGATCTAGAACTAGCGGGAAGAAGCTCCTACAATGAGCAGTTCTTC
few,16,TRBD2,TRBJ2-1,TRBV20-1,CSARVAGTSLTNEQFF,TGCAGTGCTAGAGTAGCGGGGACTAGCTTAACAAATGAGCAGTTCTTC
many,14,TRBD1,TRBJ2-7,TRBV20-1,CSARDLRQGYEQYF,TGCAGTGCTAGAGATCTGAGACAGGGGTACGAGCAGTACTTC
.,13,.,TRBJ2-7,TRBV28,CASWGQGPYEQYF,TGTGCCAGCTGGGGGCAGGGCCCCTACGAGCAGTACTTC
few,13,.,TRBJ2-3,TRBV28,CASSSSPGDTQYF,TGTGCCAGCAGTTCGAGTCCGGGAGATACGCAGTATTTT
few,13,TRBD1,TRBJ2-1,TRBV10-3,CAIWDSSYNEQFF,TGTGCCATCTGGGACAGCTCCTACAATGAGCAGTTCTTC
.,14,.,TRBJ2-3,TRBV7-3,CASSPLSSTDTQYF,TGTGCCAGCAGCCCGCTCTCTAGCACAGATACGCAGTATTTT
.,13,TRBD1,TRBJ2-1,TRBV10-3,CAISGGQANEQFF,TGTGCCATCAGTGGGGGACAGGCCAATGAGCAGTTCTTC
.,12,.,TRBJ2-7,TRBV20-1,CSAPGGRHEQYF,TGCAGTGCTCCGGGGGGCCGCCACGAGCAGTACTTC
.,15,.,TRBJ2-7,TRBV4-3,CASSQGFPVAYEQYF,TGCGCCAGCAGCCAAGGCTTCCCGGTAGCCTACGAGCAGTACTTC
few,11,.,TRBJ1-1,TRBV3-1,CASGHFSEAFF,TGTGCCAGCGGACACTTCTCGGAAGCTTTCTTT
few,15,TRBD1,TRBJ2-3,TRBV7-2,CASSPGTGGTDTQYF,TGTGCCAGCAGCCCCGGGACAGGGGGCACAGATACGCAGTATTTT
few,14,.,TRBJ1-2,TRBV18,CASSPLAEPYGYTF,TGTGCCAGCTCACCCCTCGCAGAACCCTATGGCTACACCTTC
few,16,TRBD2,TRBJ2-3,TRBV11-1,CASSTRLAESTDTQYF,TGTGCCAGCAGCACCAGACTAGCGGAGAGCACAGATACGCAGTATTTT
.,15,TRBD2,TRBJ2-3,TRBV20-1,CMPVLAGGLGDTQYF,TGCATGCCCGTATTAGCGGGAGGCCTCGGCGATACGCAGTATTTT
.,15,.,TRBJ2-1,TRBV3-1,CASSPGTQAYNEQFF,TGTGCCAGCAGCCCTGGGACTCAAGCCTACAATGAGCAGTTCTTC
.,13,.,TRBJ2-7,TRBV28,CASRGPPGGEQYF,TGTGCCAGCAGGGGACCCCCCGGGGGCGAGCAGTACTTC
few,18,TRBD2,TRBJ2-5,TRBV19,CASSKPRGGGTPQETQYF,TGTGCCAGTAGTAAGCCCCGGGGGGGCGGGACCCCTCAAGAGACCCAGTACTTC
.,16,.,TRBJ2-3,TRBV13,CASSPTQLLAADTQYF,TGTGCCAGCAGTCCGACCCAACTCTTAGCTGCAGATACGCAGTATTTT
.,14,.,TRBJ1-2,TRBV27,CASSPGIGNYGYTF,TGTGCCAGCAGTCCGGGGATAGGGAACTATGGCTACACCTTC
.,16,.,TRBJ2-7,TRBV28,CASSLSAGQLSYEQYF,TGTGCCAGCAGTCTAAGCGCGGGACAGCTCTCCTACGAGCAGTACTTC
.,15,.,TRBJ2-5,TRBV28,CASSPRDRLHETQYF,TGTGCCAGCAGTCCCCGGGACCGACTGCACGAGACCCAGTACTTC
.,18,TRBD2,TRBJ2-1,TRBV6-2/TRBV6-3,CASSSPSGSPSSYNEQFF,TGTGCCAGCAGTTCCCCTAGCGGGAGTCCGAGCTCCTACAATGAGCAGTTCTTC
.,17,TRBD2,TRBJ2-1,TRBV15,CATSRPGGTSGINEQFF,TGTGCCACCAGCAGGCCTGGAGGGACTAGCGGGATCAATGAGCAGTTCTTC
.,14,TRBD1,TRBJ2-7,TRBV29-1,CSVESSGQGYEQYF,TGCAGCGTTGAGTCCTCTGGACAGGGCTATGAGCAGTACTTC
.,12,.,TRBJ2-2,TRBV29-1,CSVVVNTGELFF,TGCAGCGTTGTCGTGAACACCGGGGAGCTGTTTTTT
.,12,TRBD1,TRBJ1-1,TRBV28,CASSFRGTGAFF,TGTGCCAGCAGTTTCCGCGGGACAGGAGCTTTCTTT
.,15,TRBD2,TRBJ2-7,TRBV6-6,CASTSPSSGSVEQYF,TGTGCCAGCACCTCCCCTTCTAGCGGCTCCGTGGAGCAGTACTTC
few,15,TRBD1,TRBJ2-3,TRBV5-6,CASSFGTGWSDTQYF,TGTGCCAGCAGCTTTGGGACAGGGTGGTCAGATACGCAGTATTTT
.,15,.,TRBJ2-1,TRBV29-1,CSVEGDPPNLDERFF,TGCAGCGTTGAAGGGGACCCCCCGAATCTTGATGAGCGGTTCTTC
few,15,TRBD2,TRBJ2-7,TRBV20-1,CSASRLAGPSYEQYF,TGCAGTGCTAGCCGACTAGCGGGGCCATCCTACGAGCAGTACTTC
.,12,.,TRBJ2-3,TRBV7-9,CASSSDSNTQYF,TGTGCCAGCAGCTCCGACAGTAATACGCAGTATTTT
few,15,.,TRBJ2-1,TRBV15,CATSRGRQDNNEQFF,TGTGCCACCAGCAGAGGCCGACAGGACAACAATGAGCAGTTCTTC
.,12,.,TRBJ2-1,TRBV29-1,CSGLRSYNEQFF,TGCAGCGGCCTTAGGTCCTACAATGAGCAGTTCTTC
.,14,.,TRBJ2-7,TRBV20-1,CSARFARSDYEQYF,TGCAGTGCTAGGTTCGCTAGGAGCGACTACGAGCAGTACTTC
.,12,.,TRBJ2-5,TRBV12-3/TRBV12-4,CASSTLWETQYF,TGTGCCAGCAGCACCCTTTGGGAGACCCAGTACTTC
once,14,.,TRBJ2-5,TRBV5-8,CASSLRQRSETQYF,TGTGCCAGCAGCTTGAGACAGAGGTCGGAGACCCAGTACTTC
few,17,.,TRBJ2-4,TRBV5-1,CASSLAGISLAKNIQYF,TGCGCCAGCAGCTTGGCCGGTATAAGTCTAGCCAAAAACATTCAGTACTTC
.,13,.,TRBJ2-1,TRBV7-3,CASSLRVGGEQFF,TGTGCCAGCAGCTTACGGGTTGGTGGTGAGCAGTTCTTC
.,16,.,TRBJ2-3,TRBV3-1,CASSQVPLASTDTQYF,TGTGCCAGCAGCCAAGTCCCCCTAGCTAGCACAGATACGCAGTATTTT
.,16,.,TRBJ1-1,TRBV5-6,CASSFYDSRMNTEAFF,TGTGCCAGCAGCTTTTATGACAGCCGAATGAACACTGAAGCTTTCTTT
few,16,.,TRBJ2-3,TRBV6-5,CASSYDPRGPPDTQYF,TGTGCCAGCAGTTACGATCCCCGGGGCCCCCCGGATACGCAGTATTTT
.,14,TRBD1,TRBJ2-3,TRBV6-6,CASSDLDREDTQYF,TGTGCCAGCAGTGACCTGGACAGGGAGGATACGCAGTATTTT
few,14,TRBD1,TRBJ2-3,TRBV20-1,CSALPGQSTDTQYF,TGCAGTGCGCTACCGGGACAGAGCACAGATACGCAGTATTTT
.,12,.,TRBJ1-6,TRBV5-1,CASSLEDSPLHF,TGCGCCAGCAGCTTGGAAGATTCACCCCTCCACTTT
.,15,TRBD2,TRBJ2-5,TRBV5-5,CASRMAPSGRETQYF,TGTGCCAGCAGAATGGCCCCTAGCGGGAGGGAGACCCAGTACTTC
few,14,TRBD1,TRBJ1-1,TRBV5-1,CASSEEGASTEAFF,TGCGCCAGCAGCGAAGAGGGGGCGAGCACTGAAGCTTTCTTT
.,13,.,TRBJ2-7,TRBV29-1,CSVVGQISYEQYF,TGCAGCGTTGTTGGGCAGATCTCCTACGAGCAGTACTTC